This TCR beta chain was sequenced in a study of cytomegalovirus exposure and HLA in healthy donors. This clone showed up just a few times. The PCR employed 60 Vbeta primers together with 13 Jbeta primers. Repertoires were generated with immunoSEQ multiplex PCR, while TCRdb's copy carries only in-frame clones and drops some. The profile shows 77,000 or so clones, about 79% of them singletons. The trim removed 6 bases at V and 8 bases at J, leaving 7 bases unmatched. Germline V lookup: CDR1 SQVTM, CDR2 ANQGSEA. This CDR3 contains 12 residues. The chain carries TRBV29-1 and TRBJ1-2, with TRBD1 matching 9 bases. This receptor was obtained from a woman in her forties in good health and CMV-seronegative. The sample consisted of PBMCs. The CDR3 sequence: CSVEQGAYGYTF. CDR3 bases: TGCAGCGTGGAACAGGGGGCGTACGGCTACACCTTC.